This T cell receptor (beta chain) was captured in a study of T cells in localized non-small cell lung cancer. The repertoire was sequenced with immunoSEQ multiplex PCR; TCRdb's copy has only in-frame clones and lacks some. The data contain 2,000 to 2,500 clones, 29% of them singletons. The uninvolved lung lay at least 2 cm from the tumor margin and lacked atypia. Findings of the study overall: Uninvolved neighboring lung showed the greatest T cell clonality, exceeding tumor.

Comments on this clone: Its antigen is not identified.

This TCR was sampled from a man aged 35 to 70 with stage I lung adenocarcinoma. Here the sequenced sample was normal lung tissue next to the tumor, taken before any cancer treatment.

As DNA, the CDR3 is TGTGCCAGCAGCGACCCGACAGGGGCTGGAAACACCATATATTTT. It codes for CASSDPTGAGNTIYF. The chain employs TRBV9 and TRBJ1-3; the match to TRBD1 covers 8 bases. CDR3 length: 15 amino acids. After removal of 3 bases from V and 2 bases from J, the junction contained 4 bases not matched to a gene. CDR1 SGDLS and CDR2 YYNGEE come from the germline V gene.